This TCR beta chain came from a study of cytomegalovirus exposure and HLA in healthy donors. Notes on the study in general: Most TCR sequences were uncommon, yet certain public TCRs appeared in many donors. Overall, approximately 180 TCR beta chains were annotated as cytomegalovirus-associated. Reportedly, diagnosis of cytomegalovirus status by the classifier showed high specificity and sensitivity.

The germline CDR1 and CDR2 sequences are PRHDT and FYEKMQ (reference sequence). Trimming cost V 1 base and J 9 bases, with 21 bases left between them. The CDR3 runs 16 residues. Note on this clone: What it recognizes is unknown.

Clones were read by immunoSEQ multiplex PCR, and TCRdb kept only the in-frame ones, dropping some. The top ten hold around 0.84% of the sample, which has fewer than 400,000 clones, 86% seen once. The chain links TRBV13 to TRBJ2-5; tentatively, D is TRBD2 (5 bases). Sample: PBMCs. The receptor was isolated from a young woman in good health and CMV-seronegative. As DNA, the CDR3 is TGTGCCAGCAGCTTAGTCGGCTGGCAAGGGCCCGGGGCCCAGTACTTC. Amino acids: CASSLVGWQGPGAQYF.